This paragraph covers one T cell receptor (beta chain) sequence. The trim removed 6 bases at V and 5 bases at J, leaving 12 bases unmatched. The germline V gene encodes CDR1 KGHSH and CDR2 LQKENI. The CDR3 covers 16 residues. This specimen comes from a study of T cell responses to AZD1222 COVID-19 vaccine. Clones were sequenced by immunoSEQ multiplex PCR, and TCRdb holds only the in-frame ones, with some missing. The table has approximately 140,000 clones, more than 85% seen once. J is TRBJ1-1 and V is TRBV18; TRBD1 aligns across 10 bases. This TCR derives from an adult who received the AZD1222 COVID-19 vaccine. Sample: peripheral blood, taken 28 days after the second AZD1222 dose. CDR3 sequence: CASSRTTGGWRTEAFF. CDR3 coding DNA: TGTGCCAGCTCGCGGACGACAGGGGGCTGGAGGACTGAAGCTTTCTTT.